Given below is one T cell receptor beta chain in context. Antigen: not known. These data originate in a study of monozygotic twins with cystic fibrosis. Study results and limitations: Low clonality (median roughly 0.0087) suggested a mostly naive repertoire. V usage most resembled the co-twin in 13 of 16 pairs. Unrelated CF individuals shared fewer identical clonotypes than monozygotic CF twins.

The CDR3 has 16 residues. The germline gives CDR1 LNHDA, CDR2 SQIVND (reference sequence). Trimming left V 1 base short and J 0 bases short, with 10 bases between. This table comes from immunoSEQ multiplex PCR, and its TCRdb copy is limited to in-frame clones, with some not included. The profile covers 30,000 or so clones, with approximately 70% appearing a single time and approximately 0.8% taken by the ten largest. The receptor's source is a girl aged 10-17 years with cystic fibrosis. The source material was blood. The rearrangement joins TRBV19 to TRBJ2-1, with D uncertain. The CDR3 DNA is TGTGCCAGTAGTATAGCAGCGTCCAGCTCCTACAATGAGCAGTTCTTC. The encoded protein is CASSIAASSSYNEQFF.